This T cell receptor beta chain comes out of a study of regulatory T cells in long-lasting Graves disease. Study-wide results and caveats: Newly diagnosed patients shared about a thousand public clonotypes; persistent patients shared approximately 2,700.

As to time point: persistent/refractory GD, antithyroid drugs over 5 years with positive TRAb. The authors made the TCR library using RNA they extracted from PBMCs. About this clonotype: Its antigen remains unknown.

HTBI primers from iRepertoire and Arm-PCR of CDR3 regions yielded the TCR beta libraries. In the original processing: Taken together, the samples had roughly 56 TRBV and roughly 15 TRBJ segments identified. TCRdb reprocessed the multiplex PCR reads with MiXCR, giving one entry per CDR3 protein. None of the V and J calls come from the authors' own analysis; TCRdb made them. The top ten hold about 29% of the sample, which has hundreds of thousands of distinct CDR3 sequences, roughly a fifth seen once. The CDR3 is 15 amino acids. Trimming took 6 bases from V and 3 from J; bases not matched to a gene: 9. The germline V gene has CDR1 MNHNS and CDR2 SASEGT.

The chain employs TRBV6-1 and TRBJ2-7; 9 bases agree with TRBD1. The input for sequencing was peripheral blood mononuclear cells (PBMCs), taken when the disease was refractory, from a patient treated with antithyroid drugs. This receptor was identified in a female donor with Graves disease. CDR3 loop: CASRHVQGAGYEQYF. Written as DNA, the CDR3 is TGTGCCAGCAGACATGTACAGGGGGCCGGCTACGAGCAGTACTTC.